This TCR beta chain was profiled in a study of type 1 regulatory T cells. Study in general: T-allo10 is a Tr1-enriched, alloantigen-specific CD4 T cell product made in vitro.

As for this clonotype: Its specificity is not known.

The CDR3 is made up of 12 amino acids. The V segment lost 6 bases and the J segment 7 bases; nucleotides outside the gene matches: 5. Per the germline V gene, CDR1 is SQVTM and CDR2 is ANQGSEA. Each CDR3 protein gets one entry after TCRdb re-called the reads with MiXCR. The sample has about 5,800 distinct CDR3 sequences, 25% to 30% seen once. The receptor was derived from a human donor in good health. The chain uses TRBV29-1 and TRBJ2-1, with TRBD2 matching over 8 bases. Sequences were obtained from cultured T cells, either the whole culture or a sorted T cell fraction (not recorded which). The subset is: Tr1-enriched cell product generated in vitro against host alloantigens. The CDR3, as DNA: TGCAGCGTCCCGACTAGCGCTAATGAGCAGTTCTTC. Amino acid sequence: CSVPTSANEQFF.